What follows are 20 T cell receptor beta chains derived from one specimen sequenced in a study of the immune and genomic landscape of osteosarcoma. Sequencing used immunoSEQ multiplex PCR; TCRdb keeps in-frame clones, though not all of them. In the table there are over a thousand clones, around 76% of which are singletons. The source material was tumor tissue from a local recurrence in the skull. The source of these receptors is a man aged 18-30 years with osteosarcoma.

This clone was counted a single time. V usage is TRBV7-8 and J usage is TRBJ1-1; no clear D gene. The CDR3 is made up of 13 amino acids. Germline V CDR1 and CDR2: SGHVS, FQNEAQ. V was clipped by 5 bases and J by 0 bases, with 7 bases between them. The CDR3, as DNA: TGTGCCAGCAGCCCGGGGTTGAACACTGAAGCTTTCTTT. The encoded protein is CASSPGLNTEAFF.

The rearrangement uses TRBV4-2 and TRBJ2-6, with D unresolved. The CDR3 sequence is 16 residues long. Germline CDR1 reads LGHNA; CDR2 reads YNFKEQ. V lost 0 bases and J 0 bases, leaving 6 bases between the germline ends. CDR3 DNA sequence: TGTGCCAGCAGCCAAGACACTGCCTCTGGGGCCAACGTCCTGACTTTC. This sequence encodes CASSQDTASGANVLTF.

The chain employs TRBV6-1 and TRBJ2-3; D could derive from TRBD1 or TRBD2 (5 bases each). Trimming cost V 2 bases and J 1 base, with 10 bases left between them. Germline V gene lookup returns CDR1 MNHNS and CDR2 SASEGT. The CDR3 extends over 15 amino acids. The CDR3 here is CASSELRGGTDTQYF. The CDR3 DNA is TGTGCCAGCAGTGAATTGAGGGGTGGCACAGATACGCAGTATTTT.

This chain connects TRBV11-2 to TRBJ2-7, with 11 positions matching TRBD2. Germline V lookup: CDR1 SGHAT, CDR2 FQNNGV. The CDR3 length is 16 residues. Trimming took 5 bases from V and 5 from J; bases not matched to a gene: 11. CDR3 sequence reads: CASSPIAGGPGDEQYF. As DNA, the CDR3 is TGTGCCAGCAGCCCAATAGCGGGGGGGCCCGGGGACGAGCAGTACTTC.

The V and J genes are TRBV7-9 and TRBJ1-4, with no clear D. The CDR3 totals 15 residues. V was shortened by 4 bases and J by 4 bases, with 13 bases between the two germline ends. Germline CDR1 is SEHNR and CDR2 is FQNEAQ (reference sequence). CDR3 protein: CASSSIYKDNEKLFF. CDR3 sequence (DNA): TGTGCCAGCAGCTCGATATATAAGGATAATGAAAAACTGTTTTTT.

V usage is TRBV9 and J usage is TRBJ1-1, with 7 bases lining up with TRBD1. The ends lost 3 bases at V and 1 base at J; junction bases unmatched: 9. The CDR3 length is 16 residues. Germline CDR1 reads SGDLS; CDR2 reads YYNGEE. CDR3 sequence reads: CASSARDNRGNTEAFF. CDR3 sequence (DNA): TGTGCCAGCAGCGCACGGGACAACAGGGGGAACACTGAAGCTTTCTTT. The complete variable domain, with remaining parts taken from reference TRBV9 and TRBJ1-1, reads DSGVTQTPKHLITATGQRVTLRCSPRSGDLSVYWYQQSLDQGLQFLIQYYNGEERAKGNILERFSAQQFPDLHSELNLSSLELGDSALYFCASSARDNRGNTEAFFGQGTRLTVV.

This clone has just a few counts. This chain links TRBV4-2 with TRBJ1-2; D is unresolved. V lost 0 bases and J lost 2, with 7 bases in between. CDR1 and CDR2 from the germline V gene are LGHNA and YNFKEQ. The CDR3 spans 14 residues. The CDR3 is CASSQDRANYGYTF. CDR3 bases: TGTGCCAGCAGCCAAGACCGGGCCAACTATGGCTACACCTTC.

The rearrangement joins TRBV6-1 to TRBJ2-7, with 12 bases lining up with TRBD1. Trimming cost V 6 bases and J 6 bases; bases outside gene matches: 9. CDR3 length: 15 amino acids. Germline V gene sequence: CDR1 MNHNS, CDR2 SASEGT. The CDR3 sequence: CASRRPGQGAREQYF. The CDR3 DNA is TGTGCCAGCAGGAGACCGGGACAGGGGGCACGCGAGCAGTACTTC.

In this sample, this clone is large (0.1 to 1%). The chain carries TRBV28 and TRBJ1-1; TRBD1 matches at 8 bases. The length of the CDR3 is 13 residues. The V and J ends lost 4 bases and 4 bases, in that order; junction bases with no gene match: 2. Per germline, CDR1 MDHEN and CDR2 SYDVKM. The CDR3 bases are TGTGCCAGCAGTTCGGACAGGGTCACTGAAGCTTTCTTT. Translating it yields CASSSDRVTEAFF.

This clone was counted once. The CDR3 bases are TGTGCCAGCGCCATAAAGAGTCTCGGAGGGGCCAACGTCCTGACTTTC. This codes for CASAIKSLGGANVLTF. The gene calls are TRBV27 and TRBJ2-6, with D unclear. Looked up from germline, CDR1 is MNHEY and CDR2 is SMNVEV (reference sequence). Trimming removed 8 bases at V and 4 bases at J, with 18 bases between. The CDR3 runs to 16 residues.

The chain joins TRBV7-2 to TRBJ1-2; D is unresolved. The CDR3 length is 14 residues. Germline V CDR1 and CDR2: SGHTA, FQGNSA. V lost 1 base, J lost 4 bases, and 10 bases lay in between. CDR3 protein: CASSLGSRIYGYTF. The DNA for the CDR3 is TGTGCCAGCAGCTTAGGTTCGCGGATCTATGGCTACACCTTC. The full variable domain, rest sourced from reference TRBV7-2 and TRBJ1-2, is GAGVSQSPSNKVTEKGKDVELRCDPISGHTALYWYRQSLGQGLEFLIYFQGNSAPDKSGLPSDRFSAERTGGSVSTLTIQRTQQEDSAVYLCASSLGSRIYGYTFGSGTRLTVV.

The table lists this clone with a few counts. This chain uses TRBV6-5 with TRBJ1-6; D possibly corresponds to TRBD1 (6 bases). The CDR3 loop spans 15 amino acids. Germline-derived CDR1 and CDR2 are MNHEY and SVGAGI. V lost 4 bases and J 6 bases, leaving 13 bases between the germline ends. The CDR3 here is CASSLGGRGNSPLHF. The CDR3 bases are TGTGCCAGCAGTTTAGGGGGGCGGGGTAATTCACCCCTCCACTTT.

The gene calls are TRBV21-1 and TRBJ2-3; the table's D call TRBD2 went unverified against the DNA. TRBV21-1 represents a pseudogene. This CDR3 has 15 amino acids. The CDR3 DNA follows: TGTGCCAGCAGCGAAATGGAGGGTTTAGTAGATACGCAGTATTTT. This encodes CASSEMEGLVDTQYF.

This chain joins TRBV9 and TRBJ1-3; D gene ambiguous. This CDR3 region has 17 residues. In germline, CDR1 is SGDLS, CDR2 YYNGEE. Trimming took 4 bases from V and 0 from J, leaving 17 bases between them. For the CDR3, the DNA is TGTGCCAGCAGCCACCCCCCCAGCCCAAACTCTGGAAACACCATATATTTT. Translated: CASSHPPSPNSGNTIYF.

This clone turned up a few times. This chain uses TRBV2 with TRBJ1-1; 9 bases line up with TRBD1. From germline, CDR1 is SNHLY and CDR2 FYNNEI. This CDR3 is built from 13 residues. V lost 5 bases to trimming and J lost 6 bases; unmatched junction nucleotides: 4. The CDR3 DNA reads as TGTGCCAGCAGTTCAGACAGGGGGGCTGAAGCTTTCTTT. It translates to CASSSDRGAEAFF.

The chain links TRBV7-6 to TRBJ1-4, with a weak D call TRBD1 (6 bases). CDR1 and CDR2 from the germline V gene are SGHVS and FNYEAQ. The CDR3 spans 15 residues. Trimming cost V 2 bases and J 5 bases, with 12 bases left between them. The CDR3 here is CASSLRGQRNEKLFF. CDR3 DNA sequence: TGTGCCAGCAGCTTACGAGGACAGCGGAATGAAAAACTGTTTTTT. Full variable domain (remainder filled in from reference TRBV7-6 and TRBJ1-4): GAGVSQSPRYKVTKRGQDVALRCDPISGHVSLYWYRQALGQGPEFLTYFNYEAQQDKSGLPNDRFSAERPEGSISTLTIQRTEQRDSAMYRCASSLRGQRNEKLFFGSGTQLSVL.

The chain uses TRBV6-4 and TRBJ1-5; no reliable D call. The germline V and J ends were trimmed by 3 bases and 4 bases, with 22 bases remaining between them. The CDR3 sequence is 18 residues long. Per the germline V gene, CDR1 is MRHNA and CDR2 is SNTAGT. CDR3 in amino acids: CASSEAKEGRIGNQPQHF. The CDR3 DNA is TGTGCCAGCAGTGAAGCCAAGGAGGGTAGGATTGGGAATCAGCCCCAGCATTTT.

This sequence joins TRBV7-2 and TRBJ1-3, with TRBD1 matching over 9 bases. Looked up from germline, CDR1 is SGHTA and CDR2 is FQGNSA. V dropped 3 bases and J dropped 4; count of bases not matched to a gene: 7. The CDR3 loop spans 16 amino acids. The CDR3 sequence is CASSLTGGYFGNTIYF. CDR3 sequence (DNA): TGTGCCAGCAGCTTGACAGGGGGTTACTTCGGAAACACCATATATTTT.

This chain connects TRBV27 to TRBJ2-5; possibly TRBD1 for D (5 bases). CDR3 length: 12 residues. Trimming stripped 2 bases from V and 8 bases from J, with 9 bases between. Germline V gives CDR1 MNHEY, CDR2 SMNVEV (reference sequence). The CDR3 DNA is TGTGCCAGCAGTTTAAGGCAGGGTACCCAGTACTTC. Translated: CASSLRQGTQYF.

This clone showed up just a few times. The chain combines TRBV27 with TRBJ2-3, with a possible D match to TRBD1 (6 bases). Trimming cost V 1 base and J 6 bases, with 14 bases left between them. Germline V gives CDR1 MNHEY, CDR2 SMNVEV (reference sequence). The CDR3 covers 15 residues. CDR3 sequence: CASSLLGASADTQYF. Written as DNA, the CDR3 is TGTGCCAGCAGTTTATTGGGGGCAAGTGCGGATACGCAGTATTTT.